This T cell receptor (beta chain) stems from a study of cytomegalovirus exposure and HLA in healthy donors. Germline V gene data show CDR1 as SGHTS and CDR2 as YDEGEE. V lost 5 bases and J lost 1; bases outside the gene matches: 13. This CDR3 contains 17 residues. This PCR relied on a set of 60 Vbeta primers and 13 Jbeta primers. Measured with immunoSEQ multiplex PCR; TCRdb has only the in-frame clones, and not every one. The data contain some 74,000 clones, 65% to 70% of them singletons. The clonotype was recovered from a man aged 40-55 years in good health and CMV-seropositive. The V call is TRBV5-8, the J call TRBJ2-5; 8 positions match TRBD2. What was sequenced was PBMCs. The CDR3 DNA reads TGTGCCAGCAGTAAGAACGGGGGGGCCAGATTCCAAGAGACCCAGTACTTC. As protein: CASSKNGGARFQETQYF.